This T cell receptor beta chain was recovered during a study of blood T cell repertoires in COVID-19. Background on the study: Acute-phase and convalescent COVID-19 samples originated in the United States, Italy and Spain. Sample material is recorded as cDNA or gDNA derived from T cells, B-cell-depleted T cells, or PBMCs.

This clone occurred once. This CDR3 has 17 residues. CDR1 is GTSNPN and CDR2 is SVGIG in the germline V gene (reference sequence). Trimming removed 3 bases from V and 1 base from J, with 21 bases in between. Under the authors' procedure: Reference gene primer amplification gave nucleated cell count estimates. Method: immunoSEQ multiplex PCR; TCRdb's copy keeps in-frame clones and lacks some. V, J and clone size were drawn from that table, and D and trimming were deduced from the DNA. This table has over 100,000 clones, approximately 85% appearing once. Input material: peripheral blood. The TCR was taken from a man between 65 and 79 years old with acute or convalescent COVID-19. V usage is TRBV30 and J usage is TRBJ1-1; possible D gene TRBD1, 5 bases. DNA for the CDR3: TGTGCCTGGAGCCGACCGGGCTCGGGGGTTGGGAACACTGAAGCTTTCTTT. Translated, it gives CAWSRPGSGVGNTEAFF.